This TCR beta chain was found in a study of early T cells in non-severe SARS-CoV-2 infection. V dropped 6 bases and J dropped 5 bases, with 13 bases sitting between them. The germline V gene has CDR1 MDHEN and CDR2 SYDVKM. The CDR3 contains 13 residues. This clonotype occurred many times. Attached unique molecular identifiers marked individual cDNA molecules. MiXCR was run by TCRdb on the 5' RACE reads, yielding one entry per CDR3 protein. The sample yields 53,000 or so distinct CDR3 sequences, 7% to 8% seen once. The TCR sequence derives from an adult who was a healthcare worker with PCR-confirmed SARS-CoV-2 infection or an uninfected control (not recorded which). Sequenced sample: whole blood. This rearrangement joins TRBV28 to TRBJ1-2, with a tentative D call TRBD1 (5 bases). In DNA form, the CDR3 reads TGTGCCAGCAGCCGACAGCCTTCTTATGGCTACACCTTC. It codes for CASSRQPSYGYTF.